This is a list of T cell receptor beta chains from one sample in a study of CD8 T cells in Susac syndrome. TCRdb reprocessed the immunoSEQ multiplex PCR reads via MiXCR and lists one record per CDR3 protein. Here the sample spans about 23,000 distinct CDR3 sequences, 90% to 95% being singletons. Sequencing was done on a sample of CD8+ T cells from PBMCs. The receptor source for this set is a human donor with Susac syndrome. CDR3s include the opening cysteine and the closing phenylalanine or tryptophan. The order of the fields is V gene, D gene, clone size, J gene, CDR3 protein, CDR3 DNA. The D gene is left open where the match is weak. Where a row states a size, it is once, few, many or the class of an expanded clone; other rows omit it.

>TRBV7-9|.|.|TRBJ1-1
CASSHSRSAEAFF
TGTGCCAGCAGCCATAGTCGATCTGCTGAAGCTTTCTTT
>TRBV29-1|.|.|TRBJ2-3
CSVEGTHWGANTDTQYF
TGCAGCGTTGAAGGGACCCATTGGGGGGCGAACACAGATACGCAGTATTTT
>TRBV4-3|.|.|TRBJ2-5
CASSQDDQETQYF
TGCGCCAGCAGCCAAGACGATCAAGAGACCCAGTACTTC
>TRBV19|TRBD1|.|TRBJ2-7
CASSPRDRYGEQYF
TGTGCCAGTAGTCCCCGGGACAGGTACGGCGAGCAGTACTTC
>TRBV12-3/TRBV12-4|.|.|TRBJ2-7
CASSFGRFHEQYF
TGTGCCAGCAGTTTCGGCAGGTTTCACGAGCAGTACTTC
>TRBV2|TRBD1|.|TRBJ2-4
CASSEGQGDIQYF
TGTGCCAGCAGTGAGGGACAGGGCGACATTCAGTACTTC
>TRBV5-6|.|.|TRBJ2-1
CASSKMNSYNEQFF
TGTGCCAGCAGCAAGATGAACTCCTACAATGAGCAGTTCTTC
>TRBV7-8|TRBD2|.|TRBJ2-1
CASSARLAGGPGEQFF
TGTGCCAGCAGCGCCCGACTAGCGGGGGGGCCGGGGGAGCAGTTCTTC
>TRBV19|.|.|TRBJ2-1
CASSPRDAYNEQFF
TGTGCCAGTAGTCCCCGGGACGCCTACAATGAGCAGTTCTTC
>TRBV2|TRBD1|.|TRBJ1-5
CASSTGQEDVYSNQPQHF
TGTGCCAGCAGCACGGGACAGGAAGACGTGTATAGCAATCAGCCCCAGCATTTT
>TRBV7-9|TRBD1|.|TRBJ2-7
CASSLEARDRRYF
TGTGCCAGCAGCTTAGAAGCCCGGGACAGACGGTACTTC
>TRBV18|.|.|TRBJ1-5
CASSPDGHSNQPQHF
TGTGCCAGCTCACCAGACGGACATAGCAATCAGCCCCAGCATTTT
>TRBV6-1|.|.|TRBJ2-7
CASSEARAERMYF
TGTGCCAGCAGTGAAGCGCGGGCCGAGAGAATGTACTTC
>TRBV9|TRBD2|.|TRBJ2-7
CASSVGPGGNYEQYF
TGTGCCAGCAGCGTAGGCCCGGGGGGTAACTACGAGCAGTACTTC
>TRBV19|.|.|TRBJ1-5
CASSIEGREGNQPQHF
TGTGCCAGTAGTATAGAGGGACGTGAAGGCAATCAGCCCCAGCATTTT
>TRBV9|.|.|TRBJ2-5
CASSPRTERFWETQYF
TGTGCCAGCAGCCCACGTACCGAGAGGTTCTGGGAGACCCAGTACTTC
>TRBV28|TRBD1|.|TRBJ1-5
CASSPTGGYQPQHF
TGTGCCAGCAGCCCGACAGGGGGGTATCAGCCCCAGCATTTT
>TRBV28|.|.|TRBJ2-5
CASSQRLEQETQYF
TGTGCCAGCAGTCAGCGACTAGAACAAGAGACCCAGTACTTC
>TRBV3-1|TRBD1|.|TRBJ2-7
CASSRRQGVYEQYF
TGTGCCAGCAGCCGTCGACAGGGGGTCTACGAGCAGTACTTC
>TRBV7-8|.|.|TRBJ1-6
CASSGGARGFSPLHF
TGTGCCAGCAGCGGTGGGGCAAGGGGTTTTTCACCCCTCCACTTT
>TRBV4-3|.|.|TRBJ2-1
CASSQGDLGLSYNEQFF
TGCGCCAGCAGCCAAGGGGATTTGGGACTTTCATACAATGAGCAGTTCTTC
>TRBV4-3|.|.|TRBJ2-5
CASSRRVGIETQYF
TGCGCCAGCAGCCGCCGAGTAGGGATAGAGACCCAGTACTTC
>TRBV11-2|.|.|TRBJ1-2
CASSIAGTAYGYTF
TGTGCCAGCAGCATCGCAGGCACAGCTTATGGCTACACCTTC
>TRBV5-4|.|.|TRBJ2-5
CASSAQETQYF
TGTGCCAGCAGCGCCCAAGAGACCCAGTACTTC
>TRBV5-6|.|.|TRBJ2-1
CASSPGALEQFF
TGTGCCAGCAGCCCAGGAGCTCTGGAGCAGTTCTTC
>TRBV4-3|TRBD1|.|TRBJ2-7
CASSQDRAAYEQYF
TGCGCCAGCAGCCAGGACAGGGCCGCCTACGAGCAGTACTTC
>TRBV12-3/TRBV12-4|.|.|TRBJ2-2
CASWGTGELFF
TGTGCCAGTTGGGGCACCGGGGAGCTGTTTTTT
>TRBV28|TRBD2|.|TRBJ2-1
CATGSSGGANEQFF
TGTGCCACCGGGTCTAGCGGGGGGGCCAATGAGCAGTTCTTC
>TRBV12-3/TRBV12-4|.|.|TRBJ2-1
CASGQSGTSSDEQFF
TGTGCCAGCGGGCAATCGGGCACGTCAAGCGATGAGCAGTTCTTC
>TRBV11-3|.|.|TRBJ2-5
CASSRRSETQYF
TGTGCCAGCAGTCGAAGGTCAGAGACCCAGTACTTC
>TRBV7-8|.|.|TRBJ1-2
CASSRVDELDSYGYTF
TGTGCCAGCAGTCGAGTGGACGAGTTGGACTCCTATGGCTACACCTTC
>TRBV28|.|.|TRBJ2-1
CASRTAISSYNEQFF
TGTGCCAGCAGGACAGCCATCAGCTCCTACAATGAGCAGTTCTTC
>TRBV3-1|.|.|TRBJ2-1
CASSLLAGPRGEQFF
TGTGCCAGCAGCCTTTTGGCTGGGCCAAGGGGTGAGCAGTTCTTC
>TRBV6-5|.|.|TRBJ2-7
CASRGEGTASYEQYF
TGTGCCAGCAGGGGGGAGGGGACAGCTTCCTACGAGCAGTACTTC
>TRBV25-1|.|.|TRBJ2-2
CASSDKGRNTGELFF
TGTGCCAGCAGTGATAAGGGGAGGAACACCGGGGAGCTGTTTTTT
>TRBV5-6|TRBD2|.|TRBJ2-3
CASSLETSGTDTQYF
TGTGCCAGCAGCTTGGAGACTAGCGGCACAGATACGCAGTATTTT
>TRBV9|.|once|TRBJ2-3
CASSGGVDSTDTQYF
TGTGCCAGCAGCGGAGGGGTGGACAGCACAGATACGCAGTATTTT
>TRBV27|TRBD1|.|TRBJ2-7
CASSFRDRVDEQYF
TGTGCCAGCAGTTTTCGGGACAGGGTGGACGAGCAGTACTTC
>TRBV13|TRBD1|.|TRBJ2-7
CASSPGTGLYEQYF
TGTGCCAGCAGCCCCGGGACAGGACTGTACGAGCAGTACTTC
>TRBV7-9|TRBD1|.|TRBJ1-4
CASSLPGTGRDNEKLFF
TGTGCCAGCAGCCTACCTGGGACAGGTAGGGATAATGAAAAACTGTTTTTT
>TRBV5-6|.|.|TRBJ2-7
CASSFGTGIYEQYF
TGTGCCAGCAGCTTCGGGACGGGGATCTACGAGCAGTACTTC
>TRBV19|.|.|TRBJ2-5
CASSIGGARQETQYF
TGTGCCAGTAGTATTGGGGGGGCTCGGCAAGAGACCCAGTACTTC
>TRBV5-1|.|.|TRBJ2-7
CASSLGWDEQYF
TGCGCCAGCAGCTTGGGATGGGACGAGCAGTACTTC
>TRBV3-1|.|.|TRBJ2-4
CASSLTLAKNIQYF
TGTGCCAGCAGCCTGACATTAGCCAAAAACATTCAGTACTTC
>TRBV6-5|.|.|TRBJ2-1
CASSSDRLIGGEQFF
TGTGCCAGCAGTTCCGACAGGTTGATCGGAGGTGAGCAGTTCTTC
>TRBV4-1|.|few|TRBJ2-1
CASSQDASTPWQFF
TGCGCCAGCAGCCAAGACGCTAGCACACCGTGGCAGTTCTTC
>TRBV9|TRBD1|.|TRBJ1-3
CASSAATGGSGNTIYF
TGTGCCAGCAGCGCTGCTACAGGGGGTTCTGGAAACACCATATATTTT
>TRBV6-5|.|.|TRBJ2-5
CASSSGEETQYF
TGTGCCAGCAGTTCTGGGGAAGAGACCCAGTACTTC
>TRBV6-2/TRBV6-3|.|.|TRBJ2-5
CATQAGLGWTQYF
TGTGCCACCCAGGCAGGCCTTGGCTGGACCCAGTACTTC
>TRBV19|.|.|TRBJ1-1
CASSIVANTEAFF
TGTGCCAGTAGTATAGTGGCGAACACTGAAGCTTTCTTT
>TRBV13|TRBD2|few|TRBJ2-7
CASTSRGSGGPYEQYF
TGTGCCAGCACCAGTCGGGGTAGCGGGGGACCATACGAGCAGTACTTC
>TRBV18|.|.|TRBJ2-7
CASSLVGGTFYEQYF
TGTGCCAGCTCACTGGTAGGGGGGACCTTCTACGAGCAGTACTTC
>TRBV4-3|TRBD1|.|TRBJ2-1
CASSQDPGTEFYNEQFF
TGCGCCAGCAGCCAAGACCCCGGGACAGAGTTCTACAATGAGCAGTTCTTC